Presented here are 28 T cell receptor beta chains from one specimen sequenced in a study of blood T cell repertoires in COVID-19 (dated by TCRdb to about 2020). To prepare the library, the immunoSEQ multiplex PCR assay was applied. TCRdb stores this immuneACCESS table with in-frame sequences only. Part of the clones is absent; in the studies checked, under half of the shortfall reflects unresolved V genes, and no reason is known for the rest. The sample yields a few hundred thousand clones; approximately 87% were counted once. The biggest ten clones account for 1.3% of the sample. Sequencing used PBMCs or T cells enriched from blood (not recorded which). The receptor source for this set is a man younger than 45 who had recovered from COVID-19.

The CDR3 loop is CASSLVTRGHYSPLHF. The CDR3 region has the DNA TGTGCCAGCAGCTTAGTCACCAGGGGGCATTATTCACCCCTCCACTTT. The chain couples TRBV7-2 to TRBJ1-6; 8 bases match TRBD1. The CDR3 has 16 amino acids. Germline V lookup: CDR1 SGHTA, CDR2 FQGNSA. Losses at the gene ends were 1 base for V and 8 bases for J; bases not matched to a gene: 7.

CDR3 nucleotides: TGCGCCAGCAGTGAGACCGGGACAGGGATTGGCTACACCTTC. It translates to CASSETGTGIGYTF. The chain recombines TRBV10-2 with TRBJ1-2, with TRBD1 matching 9 bases. This CDR3 spans 14 amino acids. Trimming cost V 2 bases and J 7 bases; bases outside gene matches: 5. CDR1 is WSHSY, CDR2 SAAADI, per germline.

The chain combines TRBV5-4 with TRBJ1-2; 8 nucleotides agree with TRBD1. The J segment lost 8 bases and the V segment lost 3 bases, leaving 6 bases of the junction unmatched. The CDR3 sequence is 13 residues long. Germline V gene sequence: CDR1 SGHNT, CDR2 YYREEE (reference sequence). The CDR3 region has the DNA TGTGCCAGCAGCTCGGGACAGGCTCCCGGCTACACCTTC. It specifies CASSSGQAPGYTF.

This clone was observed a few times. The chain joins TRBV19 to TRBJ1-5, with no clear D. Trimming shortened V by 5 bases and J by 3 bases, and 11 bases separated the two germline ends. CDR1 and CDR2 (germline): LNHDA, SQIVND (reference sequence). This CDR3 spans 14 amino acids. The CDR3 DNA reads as TGTGCCAGTAGTCCCCGGGATAACAATCAGCCCCAGCATTTT. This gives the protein CASSPRDNNQPQHF. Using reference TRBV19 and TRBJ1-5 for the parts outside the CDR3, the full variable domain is DGGITQSPKYLFRKEGQNVTLSCEQNLNHDAMYWYRQDPGQGLRLIYYSQIVNDFQKGDIAEGYSVSREKKESFPLTVTSAQKNPTAFYLCASSPRDNNQPQHFGDGTRLSIL.

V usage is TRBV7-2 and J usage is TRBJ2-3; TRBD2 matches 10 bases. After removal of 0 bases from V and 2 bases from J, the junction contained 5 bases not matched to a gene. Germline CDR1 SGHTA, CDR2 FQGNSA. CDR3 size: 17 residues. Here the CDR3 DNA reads TGTGCCAGCAGCTTAGCGCTAGCGGGGGCAAACACAGATACGCAGTATTTT. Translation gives CASSLALAGANTDTQYF.

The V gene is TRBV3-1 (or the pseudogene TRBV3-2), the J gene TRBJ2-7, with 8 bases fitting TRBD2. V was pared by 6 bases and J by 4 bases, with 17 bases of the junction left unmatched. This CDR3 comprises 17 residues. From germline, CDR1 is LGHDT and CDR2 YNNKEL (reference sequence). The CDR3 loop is CASSHYSGSGYAYEQYF. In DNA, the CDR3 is TGTGCCAGCAGTCATTACAGCGGGAGCGGTTATGCTTACGAGCAGTACTTC.

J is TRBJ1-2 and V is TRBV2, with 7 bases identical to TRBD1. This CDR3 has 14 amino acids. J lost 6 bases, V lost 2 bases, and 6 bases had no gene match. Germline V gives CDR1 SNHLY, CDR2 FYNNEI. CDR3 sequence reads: CASSERPGTDGYTF. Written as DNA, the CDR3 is TGTGCCAGCAGTGAAAGGCCCGGGACAGATGGCTACACCTTC.

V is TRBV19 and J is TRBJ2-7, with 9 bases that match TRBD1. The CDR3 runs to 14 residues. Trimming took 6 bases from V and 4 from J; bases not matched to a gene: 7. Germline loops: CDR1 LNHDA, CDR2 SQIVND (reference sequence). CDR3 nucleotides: TGTGCCAGTAGAGCGATTGACAGGGGGTACGAGCAGTACTTC. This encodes CASRAIDRGYEQYF.

DNA for the CDR3: TGTGCCAGCAGCGGGGGACAGGGGTATACGCAGTATTTT. This translates into CASSGGQGYTQYF. This rearrangement joins TRBV21-1 to TRBJ2-3; the D call TRBD1 from the table was never checked on the DNA. TRBV21-1 is flagged as a pseudogene. The CDR3 is 13 residues long.

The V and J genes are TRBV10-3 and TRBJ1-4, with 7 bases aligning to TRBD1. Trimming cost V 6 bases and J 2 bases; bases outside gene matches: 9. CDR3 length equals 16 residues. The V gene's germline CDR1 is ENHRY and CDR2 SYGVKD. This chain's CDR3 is CAISQGGMGTNEKLFF. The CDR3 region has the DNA TGTGCCATCAGCCAGGGGGGTATGGGCACTAATGAAAAACTGTTTTTT.

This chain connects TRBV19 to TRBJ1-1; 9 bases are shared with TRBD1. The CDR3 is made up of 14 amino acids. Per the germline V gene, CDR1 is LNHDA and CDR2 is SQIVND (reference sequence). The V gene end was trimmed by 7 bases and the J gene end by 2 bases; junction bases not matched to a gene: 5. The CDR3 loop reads CASNPGQGNTEAFF. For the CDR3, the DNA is TGTGCCAGTAATCCGGGACAGGGAAACACTGAAGCTTTCTTT.

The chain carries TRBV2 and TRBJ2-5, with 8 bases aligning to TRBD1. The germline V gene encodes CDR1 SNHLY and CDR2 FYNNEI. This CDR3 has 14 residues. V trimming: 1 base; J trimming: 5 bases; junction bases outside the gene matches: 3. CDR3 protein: CASSEDRGYETQYF. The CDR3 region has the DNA TGTGCCAGCAGTGAAGACAGGGGGTATGAGACCCAGTACTTC.

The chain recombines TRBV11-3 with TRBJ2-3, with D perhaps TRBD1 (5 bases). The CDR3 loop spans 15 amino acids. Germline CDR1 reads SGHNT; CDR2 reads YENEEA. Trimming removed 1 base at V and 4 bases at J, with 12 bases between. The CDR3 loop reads CASSLGTGRADTQYF. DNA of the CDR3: TGTGCCAGCAGCTTAGGTACAGGAAGGGCAGATACGCAGTATTTT.

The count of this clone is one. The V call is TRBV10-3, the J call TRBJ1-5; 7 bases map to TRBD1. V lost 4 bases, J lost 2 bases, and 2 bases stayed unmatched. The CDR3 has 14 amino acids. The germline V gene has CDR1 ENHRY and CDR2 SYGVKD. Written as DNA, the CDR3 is TGTGCCATCAGTGGGGACAGACGCAATCAGCCCCAGCATTTT. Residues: CAISGDRRNQPQHF.

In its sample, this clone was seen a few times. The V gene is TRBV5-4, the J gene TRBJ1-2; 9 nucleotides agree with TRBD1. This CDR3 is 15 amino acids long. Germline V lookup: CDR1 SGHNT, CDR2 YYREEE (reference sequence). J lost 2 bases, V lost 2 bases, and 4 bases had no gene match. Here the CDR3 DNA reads TGTGCCAGCAGCTTTAAGGGACAGGGAAACTATGGCTACACCTTC. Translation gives CASSFKGQGNYGYTF.

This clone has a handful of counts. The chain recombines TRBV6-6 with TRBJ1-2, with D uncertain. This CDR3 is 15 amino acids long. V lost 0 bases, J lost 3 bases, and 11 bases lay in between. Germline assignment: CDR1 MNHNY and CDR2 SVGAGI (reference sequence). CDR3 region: CASSYSSGSHYGYTF. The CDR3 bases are TGTGCCAGCAGTTACTCAAGTGGCAGTCACTATGGCTACACCTTC.

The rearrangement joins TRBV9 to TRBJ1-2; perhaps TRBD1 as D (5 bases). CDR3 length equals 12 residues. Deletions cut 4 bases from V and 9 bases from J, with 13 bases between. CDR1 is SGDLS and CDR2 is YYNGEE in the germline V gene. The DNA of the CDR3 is TGTGCCAGCAGCTCCCAGGGTAGGAGCTACACCTTC. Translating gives CASSSQGRSYTF.

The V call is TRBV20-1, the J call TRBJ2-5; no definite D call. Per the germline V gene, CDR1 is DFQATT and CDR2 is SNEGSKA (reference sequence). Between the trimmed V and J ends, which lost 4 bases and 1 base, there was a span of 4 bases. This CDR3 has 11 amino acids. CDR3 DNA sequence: TGCAGTGCTAACACCCAAGAGACCCAGTACTTC. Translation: CSANTQETQYF.

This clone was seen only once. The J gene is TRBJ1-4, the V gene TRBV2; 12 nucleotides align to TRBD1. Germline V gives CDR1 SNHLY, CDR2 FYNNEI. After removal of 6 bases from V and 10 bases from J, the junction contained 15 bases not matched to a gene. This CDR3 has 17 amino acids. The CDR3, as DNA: TGTGCCAGCAGAGTAACCGGGACAGGGGGCTTCGGTGGAAAACTGTTTTTT. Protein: CASRVTGTGGFGGKLFF.

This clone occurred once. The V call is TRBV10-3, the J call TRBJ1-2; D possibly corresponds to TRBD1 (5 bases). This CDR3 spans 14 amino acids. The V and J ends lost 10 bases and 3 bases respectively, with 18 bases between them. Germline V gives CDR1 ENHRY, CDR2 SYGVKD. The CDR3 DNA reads TGTGCCACGACGCGGGGGGGGGAGCACTATGGCTACACCTTC. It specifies CATTRGGEHYGYTF.

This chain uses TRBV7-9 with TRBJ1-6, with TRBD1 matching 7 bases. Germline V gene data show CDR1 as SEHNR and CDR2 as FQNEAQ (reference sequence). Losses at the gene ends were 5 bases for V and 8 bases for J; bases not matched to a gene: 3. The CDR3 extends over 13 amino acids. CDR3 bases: TGTGCCAGCAGCAAAACAGGGGATTCACCCCTCCACTTT. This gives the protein CASSKTGDSPLHF.

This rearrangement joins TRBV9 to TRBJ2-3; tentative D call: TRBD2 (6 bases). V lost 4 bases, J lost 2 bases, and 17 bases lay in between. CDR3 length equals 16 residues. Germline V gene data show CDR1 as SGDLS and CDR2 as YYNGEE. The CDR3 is CASSPGTLFSTDTQYF. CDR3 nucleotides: TGTGCCAGCAGCCCCGGGACTCTTTTTTCCACAGATACGCAGTATTTT.

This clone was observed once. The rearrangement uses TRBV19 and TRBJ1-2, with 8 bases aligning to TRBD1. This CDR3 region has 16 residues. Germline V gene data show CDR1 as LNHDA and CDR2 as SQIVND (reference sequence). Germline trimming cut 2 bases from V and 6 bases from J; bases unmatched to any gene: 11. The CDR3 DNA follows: TGTGCCAGTAGTATACCGGGACAGGTCATGTTGCATGGCTACACCTTC. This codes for CASSIPGQVMLHGYTF. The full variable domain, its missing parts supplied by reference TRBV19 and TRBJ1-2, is DGGITQSPKYLFRKEGQNVTLSCEQNLNHDAMYWYRQDPGQGLRLIYYSQIVNDFQKGDIAEGYSVSREKKESFPLTVTSAQKNPTAFYLCASSIPGQVMLHGYTFGSGTRLTVV.

In nucleotides, the CDR3 is TGCGCCAGCAGCCAAGACGGGACAGGGGGGAATCAGCCCCAGCATTTT. Amino acids: CASSQDGTGGNQPQHF. The chain is built from TRBV4-1 and TRBJ1-5; 11 bases are a match to TRBD1. CDR1 is MGHRA, CDR2 YSYEKL, per germline. V lost 0 bases and J lost 4; bases outside the gene matches: 2. There are 16 residues in the CDR3.

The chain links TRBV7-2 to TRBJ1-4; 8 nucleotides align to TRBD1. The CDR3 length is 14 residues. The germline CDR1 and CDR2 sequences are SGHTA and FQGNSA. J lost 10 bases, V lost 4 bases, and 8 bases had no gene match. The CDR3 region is CASSYIITGGKLFF. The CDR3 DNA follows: TGTGCCAGCAGCTACATTATAACAGGGGGAAAACTGTTTTTT.

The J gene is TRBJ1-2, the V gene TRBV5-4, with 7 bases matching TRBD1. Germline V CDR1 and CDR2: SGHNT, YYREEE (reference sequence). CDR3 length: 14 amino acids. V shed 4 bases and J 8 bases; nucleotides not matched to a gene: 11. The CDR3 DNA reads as TGTGCCAGCAGCCCCGGAGGGGGCGGTTGGGGCTACACCTTC. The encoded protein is CASSPGGGGWGYTF.

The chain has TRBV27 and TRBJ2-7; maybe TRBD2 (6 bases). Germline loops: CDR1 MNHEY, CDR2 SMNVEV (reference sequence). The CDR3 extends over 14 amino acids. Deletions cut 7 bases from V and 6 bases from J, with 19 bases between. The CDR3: CASTNLGGTGEQYF. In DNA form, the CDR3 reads TGTGCCAGCACCAACTTGGGGGGAACGGGCGAGCAGTACTTC.

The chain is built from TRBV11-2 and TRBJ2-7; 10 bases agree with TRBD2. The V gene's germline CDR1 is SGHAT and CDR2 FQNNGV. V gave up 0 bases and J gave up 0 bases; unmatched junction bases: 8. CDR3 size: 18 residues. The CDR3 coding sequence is TGTGCCAGCAGCTTAGATGATACACTAGCGGGGAGCTCCTACGAGCAGTACTTC. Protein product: CASSLDDTLAGSSYEQYF.